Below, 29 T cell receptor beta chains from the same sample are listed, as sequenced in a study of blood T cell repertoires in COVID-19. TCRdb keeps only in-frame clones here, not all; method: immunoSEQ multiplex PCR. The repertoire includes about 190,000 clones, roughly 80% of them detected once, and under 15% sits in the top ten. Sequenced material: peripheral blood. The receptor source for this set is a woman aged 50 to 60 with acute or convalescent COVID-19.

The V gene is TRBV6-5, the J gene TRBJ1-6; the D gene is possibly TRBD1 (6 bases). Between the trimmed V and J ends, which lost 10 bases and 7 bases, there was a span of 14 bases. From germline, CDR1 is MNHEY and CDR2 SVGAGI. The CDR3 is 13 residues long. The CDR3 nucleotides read TGTGCCACCCTTACAGGGTTAAATTCACCCCTCCACTTT. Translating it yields CATLTGLNSPLHF.

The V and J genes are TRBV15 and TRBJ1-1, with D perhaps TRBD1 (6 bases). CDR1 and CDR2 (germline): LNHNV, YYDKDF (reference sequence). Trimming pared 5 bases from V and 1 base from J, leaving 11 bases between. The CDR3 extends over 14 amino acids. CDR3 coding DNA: TGTGCCACCAGCCTTCTAGGGGGGAACACTGAAGCTTTCTTT. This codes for CATSLLGGNTEAFF.

The CDR3 loop is CSVWAGTEAFF. CDR3 DNA sequence: TGCAGCGTGTGGGCTGGAACTGAAGCTTTCTTT. J is TRBJ1-1 and V is TRBV29-1; no clear D. Germline CDR1 and CDR2: SQVTM and ANQGSEA. V was cut by 6 bases and J by 5 bases, with 10 bases left in between. This CDR3 has 11 residues.

The CDR3 bases are TGTGCCAGCACTAAGACAGGAGATACGCAGTATTTT. Its translation is CASTKTGDTQYF. The J gene is TRBJ2-3, the V gene TRBV6-5; possible D gene TRBD1, 6 bases. This CDR3 has 12 amino acids. The germline V and J ends were trimmed by 7 bases and 5 bases, with 10 bases remaining between them. Germline V gene lookup returns CDR1 MNHEY and CDR2 SVGAGI.

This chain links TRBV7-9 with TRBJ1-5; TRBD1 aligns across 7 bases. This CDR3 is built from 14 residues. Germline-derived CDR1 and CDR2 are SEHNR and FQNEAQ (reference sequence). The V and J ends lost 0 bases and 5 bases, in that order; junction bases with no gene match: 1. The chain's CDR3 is CASSLAQGDQPQHF. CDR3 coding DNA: TGTGCCAGCAGCTTAGCCCAGGGGGATCAGCCCCAGCATTTT.

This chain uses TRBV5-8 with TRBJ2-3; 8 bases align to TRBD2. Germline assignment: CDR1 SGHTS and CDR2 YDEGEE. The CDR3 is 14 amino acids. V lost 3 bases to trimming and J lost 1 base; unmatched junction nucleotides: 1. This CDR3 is CASSSRGGTDTQYF. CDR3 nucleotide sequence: TGTGCCAGCAGCTCGCGGGGGGGCACAGATACGCAGTATTTT.

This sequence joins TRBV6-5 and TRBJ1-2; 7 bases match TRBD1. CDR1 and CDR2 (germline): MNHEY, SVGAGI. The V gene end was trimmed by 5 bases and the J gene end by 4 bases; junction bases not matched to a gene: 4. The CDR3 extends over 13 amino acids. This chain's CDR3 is CASSPGQVYGYTF. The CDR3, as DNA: TGTGCCAGCAGTCCAGGACAGGTCTATGGCTACACCTTC.

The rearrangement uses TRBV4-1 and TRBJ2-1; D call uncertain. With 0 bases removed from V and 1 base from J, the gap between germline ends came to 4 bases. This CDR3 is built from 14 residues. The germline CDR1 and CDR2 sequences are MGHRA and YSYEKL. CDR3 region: CASSQDTSYNEQFF. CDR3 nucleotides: TGCGCCAGCAGCCAAGATACTTCCTACAATGAGCAGTTCTTC.

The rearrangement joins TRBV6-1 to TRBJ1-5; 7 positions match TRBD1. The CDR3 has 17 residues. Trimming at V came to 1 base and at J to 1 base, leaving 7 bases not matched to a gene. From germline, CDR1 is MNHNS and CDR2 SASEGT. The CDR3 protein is CASSEELVGGSNQPQHF. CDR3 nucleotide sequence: TGTGCCAGCAGTGAAGAGTTGGTAGGGGGCAGCAATCAGCCCCAGCATTTT.

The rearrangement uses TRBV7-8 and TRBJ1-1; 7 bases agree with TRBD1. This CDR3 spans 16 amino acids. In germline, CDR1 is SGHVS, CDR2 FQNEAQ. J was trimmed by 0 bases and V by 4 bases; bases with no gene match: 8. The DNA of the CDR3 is TGTGCCAGCAGCTCTTACAGGGGAAAGATGAACACTGAAGCTTTCTTT. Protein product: CASSSYRGKMNTEAFF.

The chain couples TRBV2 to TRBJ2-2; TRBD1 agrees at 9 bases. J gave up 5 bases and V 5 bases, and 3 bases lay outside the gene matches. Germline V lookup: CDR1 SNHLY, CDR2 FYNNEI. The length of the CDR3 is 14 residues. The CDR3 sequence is CASSRTGETGELFF. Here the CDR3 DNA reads TGTGCCAGCAGTAGGACAGGGGAGACCGGGGAGCTGTTTTTT.

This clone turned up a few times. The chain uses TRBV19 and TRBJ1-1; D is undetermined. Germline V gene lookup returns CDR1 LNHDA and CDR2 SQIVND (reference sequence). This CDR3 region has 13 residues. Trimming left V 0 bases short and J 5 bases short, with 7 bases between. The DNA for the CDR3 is TGTGCCAGTAGTATAGAGTCCGGGACTGAAGCTTTCTTT. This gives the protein CASSIESGTEAFF.

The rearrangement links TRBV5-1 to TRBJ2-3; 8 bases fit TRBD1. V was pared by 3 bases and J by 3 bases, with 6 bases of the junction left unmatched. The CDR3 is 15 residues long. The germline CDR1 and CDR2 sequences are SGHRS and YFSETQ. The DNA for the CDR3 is TGCGCCAGCAGCTCTGGGACAGGTTTAACAGATACGCAGTATTTT. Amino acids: CASSSGTGLTDTQYF.

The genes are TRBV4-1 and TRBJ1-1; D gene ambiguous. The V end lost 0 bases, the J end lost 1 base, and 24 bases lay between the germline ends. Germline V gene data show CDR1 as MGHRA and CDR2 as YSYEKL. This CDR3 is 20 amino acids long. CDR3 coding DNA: TGCGCCAGCAGCCAAGAAGTATACAGACAACTTAACCGAGCGAACACTGAAGCTTTCTTT. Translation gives CASSQEVYRQLNRANTEAFF.

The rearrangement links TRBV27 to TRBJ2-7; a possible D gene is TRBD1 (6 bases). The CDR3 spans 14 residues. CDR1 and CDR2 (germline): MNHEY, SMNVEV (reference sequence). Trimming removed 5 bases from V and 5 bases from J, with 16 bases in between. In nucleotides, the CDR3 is TGTGCCAGCAGTCCCGGGACATCTTACGACGAGCAGTACTTC. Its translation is CASSPGTSYDEQYF.

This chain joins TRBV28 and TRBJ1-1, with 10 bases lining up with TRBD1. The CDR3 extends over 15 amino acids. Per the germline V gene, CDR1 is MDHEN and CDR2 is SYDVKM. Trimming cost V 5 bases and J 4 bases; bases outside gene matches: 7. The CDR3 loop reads CASSAPGTGVTEAFF. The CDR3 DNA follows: TGTGCCAGCAGTGCACCCGGGACAGGGGTCACTGAAGCTTTCTTT.

In DNA form, the CDR3 reads TGTGCCAGCAGCTACAGCCCAGGAGGCTATGGCTACACCTTC. Protein product: CASSYSPGGYGYTF. This sequence joins TRBV5-4 and TRBJ1-2; no firm D call. The CDR3 covers 14 residues. Trimming shortened V by 3 bases and J by 4 bases, and 13 bases separated the two germline ends. Germline V lookup: CDR1 SGHNT, CDR2 YYREEE (reference sequence).

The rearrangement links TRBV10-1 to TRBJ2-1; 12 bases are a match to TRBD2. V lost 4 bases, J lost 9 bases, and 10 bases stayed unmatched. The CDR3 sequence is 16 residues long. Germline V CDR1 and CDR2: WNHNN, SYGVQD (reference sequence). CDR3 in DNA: TGCGCCAGCAGTGGGCGACTAGCGGGAGTAGACGGTGAGCAGTTCTTC. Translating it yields CASSGRLAGVDGEQFF.

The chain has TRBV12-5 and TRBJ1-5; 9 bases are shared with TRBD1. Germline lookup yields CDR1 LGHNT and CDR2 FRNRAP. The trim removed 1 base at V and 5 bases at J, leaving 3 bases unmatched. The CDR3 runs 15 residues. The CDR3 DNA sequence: TGTGCTAGTGGTTTGGGACAGGGGGATGATCAGCCCCAGCATTTT. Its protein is CASGLGQGDDQPQHF.

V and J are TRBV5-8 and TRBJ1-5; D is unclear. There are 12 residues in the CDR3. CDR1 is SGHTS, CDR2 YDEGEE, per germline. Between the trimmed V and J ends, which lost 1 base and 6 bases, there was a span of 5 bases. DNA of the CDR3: TGTGCCAGCAGCTTGTTCAGTCAGCCCCAGCATTTT. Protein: CASSLFSQPQHF.

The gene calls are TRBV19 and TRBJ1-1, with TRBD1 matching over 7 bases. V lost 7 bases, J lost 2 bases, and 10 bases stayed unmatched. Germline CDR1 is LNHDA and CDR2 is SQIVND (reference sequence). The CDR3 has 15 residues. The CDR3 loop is CASKTGTAGNTEAFF. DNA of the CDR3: TGTGCCAGTAAAACTGGGACAGCCGGTAACACTGAAGCTTTCTTT.

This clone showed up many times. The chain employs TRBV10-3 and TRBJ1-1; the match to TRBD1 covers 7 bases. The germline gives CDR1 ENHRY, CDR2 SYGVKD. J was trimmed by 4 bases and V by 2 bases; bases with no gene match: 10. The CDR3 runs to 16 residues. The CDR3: CAISERGGATSTEAFF. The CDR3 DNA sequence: TGTGCCATCAGTGAGCGAGGGGGCGCAACTAGCACTGAAGCTTTCTTT.

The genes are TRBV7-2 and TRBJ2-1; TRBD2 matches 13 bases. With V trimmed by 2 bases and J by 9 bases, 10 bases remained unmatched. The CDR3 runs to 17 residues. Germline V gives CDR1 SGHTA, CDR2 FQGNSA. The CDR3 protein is CASSLRTSGSHLGEQFF. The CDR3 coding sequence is TGTGCCAGCAGCTTAAGGACTAGCGGGAGTCATCTTGGTGAGCAGTTCTTC.

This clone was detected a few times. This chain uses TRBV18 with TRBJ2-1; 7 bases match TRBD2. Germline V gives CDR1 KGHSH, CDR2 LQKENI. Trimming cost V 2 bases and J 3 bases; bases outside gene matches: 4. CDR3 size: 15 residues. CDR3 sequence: CASSPAGEGYNEQFF. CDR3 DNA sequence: TGTGCCAGCTCACCAGCGGGAGAAGGCTACAATGAGCAGTTCTTC.

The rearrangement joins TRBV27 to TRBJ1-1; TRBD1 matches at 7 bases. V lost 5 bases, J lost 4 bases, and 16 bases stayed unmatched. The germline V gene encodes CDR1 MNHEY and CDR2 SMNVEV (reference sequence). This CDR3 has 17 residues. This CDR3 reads CASSLLTGAPRGTEAFF. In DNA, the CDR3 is TGTGCCAGCAGTCTCCTTACAGGGGCGCCACGGGGCACTGAAGCTTTCTTT.

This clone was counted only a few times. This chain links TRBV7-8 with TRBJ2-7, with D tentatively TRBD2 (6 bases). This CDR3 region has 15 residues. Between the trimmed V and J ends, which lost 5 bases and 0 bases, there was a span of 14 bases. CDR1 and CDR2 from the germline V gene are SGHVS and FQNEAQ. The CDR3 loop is CASSPGRWDSYEQYF. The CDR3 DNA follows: TGTGCCAGCAGCCCGGGGAGGTGGGACTCCTACGAGCAGTACTTC.

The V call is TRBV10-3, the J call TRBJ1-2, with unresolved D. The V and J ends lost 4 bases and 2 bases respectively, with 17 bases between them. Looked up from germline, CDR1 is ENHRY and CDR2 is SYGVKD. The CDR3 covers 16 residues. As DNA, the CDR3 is TGTGCCATCAGTGCCCTGAGCGTCGTCTCAAACTATGGCTACACCTTC. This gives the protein CAISALSVVSNYGYTF.

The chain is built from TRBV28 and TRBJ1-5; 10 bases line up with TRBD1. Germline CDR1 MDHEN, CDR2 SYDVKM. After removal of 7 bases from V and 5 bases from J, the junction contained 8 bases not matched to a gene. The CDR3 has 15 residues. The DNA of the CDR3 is TGTGCCAGCACTACTGGGACAGGGGTTTATCAGCCCCAGCATTTT. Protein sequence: CASTTGTGVYQPQHF.

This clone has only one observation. The CDR3 sequence is CSAYDRANTEAFF. CDR3 sequence (DNA): TGCAGCGCATACGACAGGGCCAACACTGAAGCTTTCTTT. The chain couples TRBV29-1 to TRBJ1-1, with 7 bases aligning to TRBD1. The V gene end was trimmed by 7 bases and the J gene end by 2 bases; junction bases not matched to a gene: 7. CDR1 SQVTM and CDR2 ANQGSEA come from the germline V gene. The length of the CDR3 is 13 residues.